Below, 28 T cell receptor beta chains from the same sample are listed, as sequenced in a study of radiation and T cells in renal cell carcinoma. TCRdb keeps only in-frame clones here, not all; method: immunoSEQ multiplex PCR. The data hold 50,000 to 75,000 clones, with 60% to 85% observed a single time. Noted time point: baseline pretreatment blood. The treatment was: 15 Gy SBRT to primary tumor, nephrectomy 4 weeks later. The specimen was blood, collected from a patient whose treatment included radiotherapy and nephrectomy. Receptors were obtained from a man aged 60 to 75 with renal cell carcinoma.

The chain recombines TRBV2 with TRBJ2-2; 8 bases agree with TRBD1. This CDR3 spans 11 amino acids. Per the germline V gene, CDR1 is SNHLY and CDR2 is FYNNEI. The junction had 3 bases not matched to a gene; V was cut back by 11 bases and J by 7 bases. CDR3 DNA: TGTGCCGGACAGGGCTTCGGGGAGCTGTTTTTT. Amino acid sequence: CAGQGFGELFF.

The chain uses TRBV7-6 and TRBJ1-1; D unclear. Germline lookup yields CDR1 SGHVS and CDR2 FNYEAQ. The CDR3 consists of 13 residues. The V end was cut by 4 bases, the J end by 8 bases, with 14 bases between. This CDR3 reads CASSSNRQGEAFF. CDR3 DNA: TGTGCCAGCAGCTCAAACCGCCAAGGGGAAGCTTTCTTT.

This rearrangement joins TRBV19 to TRBJ1-3; tentatively, D is TRBD1 (5 bases). The germline V gene encodes CDR1 LNHDA and CDR2 SQIVND (reference sequence). Trimming shortened V by 9 bases and J by 6 bases, and 18 bases separated the two germline ends. This CDR3 spans 14 amino acids. Here the CDR3 DNA reads TGTGCCAGCAGGGCAGGTGGGGCTGAAAACACCATATATTTT. It specifies CASRAGGAENTIYF.

The V gene is TRBV6-1, the J gene TRBJ2-3, with 7 nucleotides matching TRBD1. The V segment lost 1 base and the J segment 4 bases; nucleotides outside the gene matches: 5. The CDR3 covers 15 residues. Germline V gene lookup returns CDR1 MNHNS and CDR2 SASEGT. The CDR3 region has the DNA TGTGCCAGCAGTGAAGGGAGGACAGGCGCAGATACGCAGTATTTT. This gives the protein CASSEGRTGADTQYF.

J is TRBJ1-5 and V is TRBV6-1, with TRBD1 as a possible D gene (5 bases). Germline CDR1 MNHNS, CDR2 SASEGT. This CDR3 contains 14 residues. V was shortened by 4 bases and J by 1 base, with 8 bases between the two germline ends. CDR3 region: CASSGRDSNQPQHF. CDR3 nucleotides: TGTGCCAGCAGTGGCCGGGACAGCAATCAGCCCCAGCATTTT.

V gene TRBV2 combines with J gene TRBJ2-2, with a possible D match to TRBD1 (6 bases). V was clipped by 5 bases and J by 2 bases, with 15 bases between them. The CDR3 totals 16 residues. In germline, CDR1 is SNHLY, CDR2 FYNNEI. CDR3 sequence reads: CASSNGQTINTGELFF. The CDR3 DNA follows: TGTGCCAGCAGTAACGGACAGACCATCAACACCGGGGAGCTGTTTTTT.

This clone was recorded a few times. V and J are TRBV28 and TRBJ1-1, with D possibly being TRBD1 (5 bases). The CDR3 is 11 amino acids. Germline CDR1 MDHEN, CDR2 SYDVKM. Deletions cut 6 bases from V and 6 bases from J, with 8 bases between. This CDR3 is CASSRDSEAFF. CDR3 DNA: TGTGCCAGCAGCAGGGATTCTGAAGCTTTCTTT.

V is TRBV11-2 and J is TRBJ2-2; D uncertain. Per germline, CDR1 SGHAT and CDR2 FQNNGV. This CDR3 has 16 residues. V was pared by 2 bases and J by 8 bases, with 18 bases between. The CDR3 DNA is TGTGCCAGCAGCTTACCCGGCGGTGGTTCTGCGGGGGAGCTGTTTTTT. Translating gives CASSLPGGGSAGELFF.

In regard to this clone: A much larger clone lies a single base off, so this may be a read error. This rearrangement joins TRBV7-2 to TRBJ1-2; D gene unclear. Germline V gene lookup returns CDR1 SGHTA and CDR2 FQGNSA. The CDR3 runs to 14 residues. The CDR3 reads CAGSSTLDNYGYTF. CDR3 bases: TGTGCCGGCAGCTCAACACTGGATAACTATGGCTACACCTTC.

The chain couples TRBV7-9 to TRBJ1-6; D unresolved. Germline V gene data show CDR1 as SEHNR and CDR2 as FQNEAQ (reference sequence). Trimming cost V 4 bases and J 7 bases, with 8 bases left between them. The CDR3 extends over 13 amino acids. CDR3 sequence (DNA): TGTGCCAGCAGCTCGTCTGCGAATTCACCCCTCCACTTT. This translates into CASSSSANSPLHF. The whole variable domain, filled in from reference TRBV7-9 and TRBJ1-6, reads DTGVSQNPRHKITKRGQNVTFRCDPISEHNRLYWYRQTLGQGPEFLTYFQNEAQLEKSRLLSDRFSAERPKGSFSTLEIQRTEQGDSAMYLCASSSSANSPLHFGNGTRLTVT.

The chain joins TRBV5-1 to TRBJ2-5; 11 nucleotides align to TRBD2. Trimming cost V 0 bases and J 4 bases; bases outside gene matches: 2. This CDR3 comprises 15 residues. The germline V gene encodes CDR1 SGHRS and CDR2 YFSETQ. CDR3 protein: CASSLALAGGETQYF. In DNA form, the CDR3 reads TGCGCCAGCAGCTTGGCTCTAGCGGGAGGAGAGACCCAGTACTTC.

The V call is TRBV29-1, the J call TRBJ2-3; D gene unclear. CDR3 length: 10 amino acids. Germline CDR1 is SQVTM and CDR2 is ANQGSEA. DNA of the CDR3: TGCAGTGGATCCCGGGATACGCAGTATTTT. Amino acids: CSGSRDTQYF.

The chain uses TRBV5-1 and TRBJ2-5, with D perhaps TRBD2 (6 bases). Germline-derived CDR1 and CDR2 are SGHRS and YFSETQ. The CDR3 spans 15 residues. Trimming shortened V by 3 bases and J by 2 bases, and 14 bases separated the two germline ends. The CDR3 here is CASSWAGTPQETQYF. The CDR3 DNA follows: TGCGCCAGCAGCTGGGCGGGAACGCCACAAGAGACCCAGTACTTC.

The chain is built from TRBV5-1 and TRBJ2-2; 9 bases fit TRBD2. CDR3 length: 16 amino acids. J lost 0 bases, V lost 0 bases, and 0 bases had no gene match. Germline assignment: CDR1 SGHRS and CDR2 YFSETQ. This CDR3 is CASSLGTSANTGELFF. Written as DNA, the CDR3 is TGCGCCAGCAGCTTGGGGACTAGCGCGAACACCGGGGAGCTGTTTTTT.

The rearrangement uses TRBV7-9 and TRBJ1-1; D is uncertain. Germline V gene lookup returns CDR1 SEHNR and CDR2 FQNEAQ (reference sequence). The CDR3 has 13 residues. The V end was cut by 2 bases, the J end by 7 bases, with 11 bases between. The CDR3 DNA sequence: TGTGCCAGCAGCTTACTGGGCATGGATGAAGCTTTCTTT. Its protein product is CASSLLGMDEAFF. Combining the CDR3 with reference TRBV7-9 and TRBJ1-1 gives the whole variable domain DTGVSQNPRHKITKRGQNVTFRCDPISEHNRLYWYRQTLGQGPEFLTYFQNEAQLEKSRLLSDRFSAERPKGSFSTLEIQRTEQGDSAMYLCASSLLGMDEAFFGQGTRLTVV.

The chain is built from TRBV4-1 and TRBJ2-4; D remains unclear. The CDR3 consists of 15 residues. Trimming left V 1 base short and J 7 bases short, with 14 bases between. From germline, CDR1 is MGHRA and CDR2 YSYEKL. The CDR3 bases are TGCGCCAGCAGCCAAGCTATAGCCTCAAGGAACATTCAGTACTTC. It specifies CASSQAIASRNIQYF.

This chain links TRBV11-3 with TRBJ1-1, with D possibly matching TRBD1 (5 bases). Trimming removed 6 bases at V and 4 bases at J, with 21 bases between. The germline V gene has CDR1 SGHNT and CDR2 YENEEA. The CDR3 is made up of 16 amino acids. The CDR3 loop reads CASRGYGWDSGTEAFF. CDR3 nucleotide sequence: TGTGCCAGCAGGGGGTATGGCTGGGACTCAGGCACTGAAGCTTTCTTT. Supplemented by reference TRBV11-3 and TRBJ1-1, the full variable domain reads EAGVVQSPRYKIIEKKQPVAFWCNPISGHNTLYWYLQNLGQGPELLIRYENEEAVDDSQLPKDRFSAERLKGVDSTLKIQPAELGDSAVYLCASRGYGWDSGTEAFFGQGTRLTVV.

This clone was detected once. The chain combines TRBV11-3 with TRBJ2-1, with a tentative D call TRBD2 (6 bases). From germline, CDR1 is SGHNT and CDR2 YENEEA. With 0 bases removed from V and 6 bases from J, the gap between germline ends came to 12 bases. The CDR3 covers 15 residues. CDR3 amino acids: CASSLDSGSGNEQFF. As DNA, the CDR3 is TGTGCCAGCAGCTTAGATTCCGGTAGCGGCAATGAGCAGTTCTTC.

The CDR3 sequence is CASSLRLGTNYGYTF. CDR3 nucleotide sequence: TGTGCCAGCAGTTTAAGACTTGGAACTAACTATGGCTACACCTTC. The rearrangement uses TRBV27 and TRBJ1-2; D gene unclear. The CDR3 has 15 residues. V was clipped by 2 bases and J by 0 bases, with 10 bases between them. Looked up from germline, CDR1 is MNHEY and CDR2 is SMNVEV (reference sequence).

V and J are TRBV2 and TRBJ2-3, with TRBD1 matching 8 bases. The CDR3 spans 15 residues. Losses at the gene ends were 4 bases for V and 3 bases for J; bases not matched to a gene: 6. Germline CDR1 and CDR2: SNHLY and FYNNEI. The CDR3: CASSVRTGRTDTQYF. The CDR3 DNA sequence: TGTGCCAGCAGTGTAAGGACAGGGAGGACAGATACGCAGTATTTT. Full variable domain (outside the CDR3, taken from reference TRBV2 and TRBJ2-3): EPEVTQTPSHQVTQMGQEVILRCVPISNHLYFYWYRQILGQKVEFLVSFYNNEISEKSEIFDDQFSVERPDGSNFTLKIRSTKLEDSAMYFCASSVRTGRTDTQYFGPGTRLTVL.

This sequence joins TRBV11-3 and TRBJ2-2, with 8 bases identical to TRBD2. V was clipped by 5 bases and J by 3 bases; unmatched bases: 2. Germline V gene sequence: CDR1 SGHNT, CDR2 YENEEA. The CDR3 is 14 residues long. The CDR3: CASSRGGDTGELFF. In nucleotides, the CDR3 is TGTGCCAGCAGCCGGGGGGGCGACACCGGGGAGCTGTTTTTT.

The chain recombines TRBV14 with TRBJ2-2; 11 nucleotides line up with TRBD1. With 6 bases clipped from V and 8 bases from J, the junction kept 5 bases outside the gene matches. The CDR3 spans 14 residues. Germline V lookup: CDR1 SGHDN, CDR2 FVKESK. This CDR3 reads CASRRTGGPGELFF. CDR3 in DNA: TGTGCCAGCAGGAGGACAGGGGGCCCGGGGGAGCTGTTTTTT.

The rearrangement joins TRBV9 to TRBJ2-2; D is possibly TRBD1 or TRBD2 (5 bases each). V gave up 3 bases and J gave up 10 bases, with 19 bases separating them. The CDR3 sequence is 15 residues long. Germline assignment: CDR1 SGDLS and CDR2 YYNGEE. Here the CDR3 reads CASSAHRDPYPELFF. CDR3 DNA: TGTGCCAGCAGCGCCCACCGGGACCCCTACCCGGAGCTGTTTTTT.

This clone was counted many times. V and J are TRBV10-1 and TRBJ2-5; D uncertain. Deletions cut 0 bases from V and 5 bases from J, with 16 bases between. CDR1 WNHNN and CDR2 SYGVQD come from the germline V gene (reference sequence). The CDR3 consists of 16 residues. CDR3 in amino acids: CASSESTLAGAETQYF. CDR3 bases: TGCGCCAGCAGTGAGTCGACTTTGGCAGGAGCCGAGACCCAGTACTTC.

For the CDR3, the DNA is TGTGCCAGCAGCTTCCGGGACAGCCATTCACCCCTCCACTTT. Protein product: CASSFRDSHSPLHF. The chain joins TRBV5-5 to TRBJ1-6; 7 nucleotides match TRBD1. The trim removed 2 bases at V and 8 bases at J, leaving 4 bases unmatched. This CDR3 has 14 amino acids. CDR1 and CDR2 (germline): SGHKS, YYEKEE (reference sequence).

This clone turned up a few times. This chain links TRBV2 with TRBJ1-2, with TRBD1 as a possible D gene (5 bases). There are 15 residues in the CDR3. CDR1 and CDR2 from the germline V gene are SNHLY and FYNNEI. Trimming removed 6 bases from V and 4 bases from J, with 18 bases in between. The CDR3 sequence is CASSDSRRAGYGYTF. The CDR3 DNA follows: TGTGCCAGCAGCGACTCACGCAGGGCGGGCTATGGCTACACCTTC.

This clone came up once. This chain connects TRBV2 to TRBJ2-7, with 8 bases matching TRBD2. J was trimmed by 1 base and V by 2 bases; bases with no gene match: 10. The CDR3 is 17 residues long. Germline V gives CDR1 SNHLY, CDR2 FYNNEI. This CDR3 is CASSEYDRRLASYEQYF. Written as DNA, the CDR3 is TGTGCCAGCAGTGAATACGATCGGAGACTAGCGTCCTACGAGCAGTACTTC.

This chain joins TRBV10-3 and TRBJ2-7, with 8 bases fitting TRBD1. J gave up 4 bases and V 10 bases, and 6 bases lay outside the gene matches. This CDR3 contains 12 residues. The germline V gene has CDR1 ENHRY and CDR2 SYGVKD. The DNA of the CDR3 is TGTGCCACCGGGACAGGACCATACGAGCAGTACTTC. Protein product: CATGTGPYEQYF.